This TCR beta chain was found in a study of human T cells and chemical hapten exposure. Described time point: patch test 3, about 24 weeks after DPC sensitization. Treatment defined: therapeutic diphenylcyclopropenone sensitization with weekly scalp DPC. Blood, whole and unfractionated, served as the source for total RNA extraction. This clonotype has ten or more counts. TCRdb itself ran the RACE reads through MiXCR, one entry per CDR3 protein. The sample consists of 35,000 to 45,000 distinct CDR3 sequences, roughly an eighth of them appearing once. This material consisted of whole blood, taken in connection with sensitization to the hapten diphenylcyclopropenone (DPC). The receptor's source is a woman aged 35 to 49 with alopecia areata. Some clones in this sample may be carry-over from other donors' samples.

For the CDR3, the DNA is TGTGCCAGCTCACCACGAACGGATGATAGGACTGAAGCTTTCTTT. Translating gives CASSPRTDDRTEAFF. The chain has TRBV18 and TRBJ1-1; no firm D call. The CDR3 sequence is 15 residues long. Germline assignment: CDR1 KGHSH and CDR2 LQKENI. V was shortened by 1 base and J by 5 bases, with 14 bases between the two germline ends. Using reference TRBV18 and TRBJ1-1 for the parts outside the CDR3, the full variable domain is NAGVMQNPRHLVRRRGQEARLRCSPMKGHSHVYWYRQLPEEGLKFMVYLQKENIIDESGMPKERFSAEFPKEGPSILRIQQVVRGDSAAYFCASSPRTDDRTEAFFGQGTRLTVV.